Following are 20 T cell receptor beta chains from one sample sequenced in a study of long-term antiretroviral therapy in people with HIV. Running of the v3.0 immunoSEQ assay took place at survey level. The assay was immunoSEQ multiplex PCR, and TCRdb's table has in-frame clones only and misses some. Seen here are about 32,000 clones, roughly 85% observed once, and the top ten hold 3.5% to 4.5%. Material: unsorted PBMCs, obtained around 3.3 years after starting antiretroviral therapy. The receptors stem from a man aged 18-30 years with HIV.

This chain connects TRBV14 to TRBJ1-1; 8 nucleotides align to TRBD1. From germline, CDR1 is SGHDN and CDR2 FVKESK. This CDR3 has 16 amino acids. J was trimmed by 0 bases and V by 2 bases; bases with no gene match: 5. The CDR3 DNA reads TGTGCCAGCAGCCAATTCGACAGGGGCATGAACACTGAAGCTTTCTTT. Its translation is CASSQFDRGMNTEAFF. Looking up the rest from reference TRBV14 and TRBJ1-1 gives the full variable domain: EAGVTQFPSHSVIEKGQTVTLRCDPISGHDNLYWYRRVMGKEIKFLLHFVKESKQDESGMPNNRFLAERTGGTYSTLKVQPAELEDSGVYFCASSQFDRGMNTEAFFGQGTRLTVV.

The CDR3 DNA follows: TGCGCCAGCAGTGACAGGCGGAGGGCCCCTCCGGGAAACACCATATATTTT. Amino acids: CASSDRRRAPPGNTIYF. V is TRBV10-2 and J is TRBJ1-3; D call uncertain. CDR1 WSHSY and CDR2 SAAADI come from the germline V gene. This CDR3 has 17 amino acids. The V end was cut by 3 bases, the J end by 4 bases, with 19 bases between.

Here the CDR3 reads CASSPGQGNTEAFF. CDR3 bases: TGCGCCAGCAGCCCGGGACAGGGGAACACTGAAGCTTTCTTT. The genes are TRBV5-1 and TRBJ1-1; 9 bases map to TRBD1. From germline, CDR1 is SGHRS and CDR2 YFSETQ. The CDR3 has 14 residues. V was pared by 4 bases and J by 1 base, with 2 bases of the junction left unmatched.

This chain links TRBV27 with TRBJ2-7; 7 nucleotides match TRBD2. V was clipped by 3 bases and J by 3 bases; unmatched bases: 2. Looked up from germline, CDR1 is MNHEY and CDR2 is SMNVEV (reference sequence). CDR3 size: 13 residues. The CDR3 DNA reads TGTGCCAGCAGTTTGCCGGGGGGCTACGAGCAGTACTTC. Translated, it gives CASSLPGGYEQYF.

The rearrangement links TRBV29-1 to TRBJ2-5; D is perhaps TRBD2 (5 bases). Deletions cut 2 bases from V and 7 bases from J, with 8 bases between. Germline CDR1 reads SQVTM; CDR2 reads ANQGSEA. The length of the CDR3 is 11 residues. The CDR3: CSVELAVTQYF. The CDR3 coding sequence is TGCAGCGTTGAACTAGCCGTGACCCAGTACTTC.

Here the CDR3 reads CASSQDADRGNYGYTF. The CDR3 region has the DNA TGCGCCAGCAGCCAAGATGCAGACAGGGGAAACTATGGCTACACCTTC. The chain carries TRBV4-1 and TRBJ1-2, with 8 bases matching TRBD1. After removal of 0 bases from V and 2 bases from J, the junction contained 5 bases not matched to a gene. The CDR3 consists of 16 residues. Germline CDR1 reads MGHRA; CDR2 reads YSYEKL.

CDR3 sequence (DNA): TGTGCCAGCAGCCCCAAACCTTGGAGCACAGATACGCAGTATTTT. This sequence encodes CASSPKPWSTDTQYF. The chain uses TRBV5-4 and TRBJ2-3, with D uncertain. Trimming left V 4 bases short and J 0 bases short, with 12 bases between. The CDR3 loop spans 15 amino acids. The germline V gene encodes CDR1 SGHNT and CDR2 YYREEE (reference sequence).

This rearrangement joins TRBV7-9 to TRBJ1-4; TRBD1 might be the D (5 bases). This CDR3 spans 17 amino acids. From germline, CDR1 is SEHNR and CDR2 FQNEAQ (reference sequence). V was clipped by 5 bases and J by 4 bases, with 20 bases between them. The CDR3 DNA reads as TGTGCCAGCAGCCCCTCCTTAGGACGGGGCGTTAATGAAAAACTGTTTTTT. This encodes CASSPSLGRGVNEKLFF.

The V and J genes are TRBV18 and TRBJ1-4; D is undetermined. CDR1 and CDR2 from the germline V gene are KGHSH and LQKENI. CDR3 length equals 14 residues. Trimming shortened V by 1 base and J by 5 bases, and 8 bases separated the two germline ends. This chain's CDR3 is CASSPLGKNEKLFF. CDR3 DNA sequence: TGTGCCAGCTCACCACTGGGCAAGAATGAAAAACTGTTTTTT. Based on the CDR3 plus reference TRBV18 and TRBJ1-4, the full variable domain is NAGVMQNPRHLVRRRGQEARLRCSPMKGHSHVYWYRQLPEEGLKFMVYLQKENIIDESGMPKERFSAEFPKEGPSILRIQQVVRGDSAAYFCASSPLGKNEKLFFGSGTQLSVL.

There are a few counts of this clone. The rearrangement uses TRBV2 and TRBJ1-2; D might be TRBD1 (5 bases). The CDR3 totals 14 residues. With 10 bases removed from V and 1 base from J, the gap between germline ends came to 16 bases. CDR1 and CDR2 from the germline V gene are SNHLY and FYNNEI. Here the CDR3 reads CATPTPGLNYGYTF. The DNA of the CDR3 is TGTGCCACCCCAACACCGGGACTTAACTATGGCTACACCTTC.

The CDR3 region has the DNA TGTGCCAGCAGCGTAGAACCATGGGGGTCCGGGGAGCTGTTTTTT. Its translation: CASSVEPWGSGELFF. This rearrangement joins TRBV9 to TRBJ2-2; the D call may be TRBD1 or TRBD2 (5 bases each). Germline CDR1 is SGDLS and CDR2 is YYNGEE. V shed 0 bases and J shed 6 bases, with 12 bases lying between them. The CDR3 loop spans 15 amino acids.

V gene TRBV15 combines with J gene TRBJ2-3, with 8 bases that match TRBD2. V shed 0 bases and J 0 bases; nucleotides not matched to a gene: 5. This CDR3 is built from 17 residues. Germline lookup yields CDR1 LNHNV and CDR2 YYDKDF (reference sequence). CDR3 sequence: CATSRDGPSGSTDTQYF. The CDR3 coding sequence is TGTGCCACCAGCAGAGATGGCCCTAGCGGGAGCACAGATACGCAGTATTTT.

This chain connects TRBV18 to TRBJ1-4; 9 bases align to TRBD1. Germline V gene data show CDR1 as KGHSH and CDR2 as LQKENI. Trimming took 6 bases from V and 7 from J; bases not matched to a gene: 9. The CDR3 sequence is 15 residues long. Written as DNA, the CDR3 is TGTGCCAGCTCCCCTGCCGGGACAGGGAGTGAAAAACTGTTTTTT. It specifies CASSPAGTGSEKLFF. Variable domain in full (rest from reference TRBV18 and TRBJ1-4): NAGVMQNPRHLVRRRGQEARLRCSPMKGHSHVYWYRQLPEEGLKFMVYLQKENIIDESGMPKERFSAEFPKEGPSILRIQQVVRGDSAAYFCASSPAGTGSEKLFFGSGTQLSVL.

This chain uses TRBV15 with TRBJ2-7; D may match TRBD1 or TRBD2 (6 bases each). The V gene lost 6 bases and the J gene lost 0 bases, with 9 bases spanning the gap. This CDR3 contains 13 residues. CDR1 is LNHNV and CDR2 is YYDKDF in the germline V gene (reference sequence). CDR3 nucleotide sequence: TGTGCCACCAGGGAGGGGGGCTCCTACGAGCAGTACTTC. Protein product: CATREGGSYEQYF.

This sequence joins TRBV10-2 and TRBJ2-7, with D possibly TRBD2 on 5 matching bases. The V end was cut by 5 bases, the J end by 3 bases, with 17 bases between. Germline loops: CDR1 WSHSY, CDR2 SAAADI. The CDR3 loop spans 15 amino acids. CDR3: CASSTSGRRNYEQYF. DNA for the CDR3: TGCGCCAGCAGTACATCCGGTAGGAGGAACTACGAGCAGTACTTC.

J is TRBJ2-6 and V is TRBV11-3, with D hard to call. The CDR3 contains 16 residues. Trimming removed 4 bases from V and 2 bases from J, with 12 bases in between. The germline V gene has CDR1 SGHNT and CDR2 YENEEA. This chain's CDR3 is CASSSGMGTGANVLTF. Written as DNA, the CDR3 is TGTGCCAGCAGCTCCGGAATGGGGACTGGGGCCAACGTCCTGACTTTC.

The V and J genes are TRBV18 and TRBJ1-1; D ambiguous. V lost 7 bases to trimming and J lost 0 bases, with 9 bases between them. This CDR3 contains 13 residues. Germline loops: CDR1 KGHSH, CDR2 LQKENI. CDR3 sequence (DNA): TGTGCCAGCTTGGAGGGCTTGAACACTGAAGCTTTCTTT. This encodes CASLEGLNTEAFF.

Note on this clone: Given a much more abundant clone one base away, this may be a read error. The chain links TRBV7-2 to TRBJ1-1; D ambiguous. Trimming stripped 2 bases from V and 1 base from J, with 5 bases between. In germline, CDR1 is SGHTA, CDR2 FQGNSA. The CDR3 has 13 amino acids. CDR3 residues: CASSLRGNTEAFF. DNA for the CDR3: TGTGCCAGCAGCTTACGCGGGAACACTGAAGCTTTCTTT.

This clone was seen a handful of times. This chain uses TRBV9 with TRBJ1-2, with 9 bases matching TRBD1. Trimming took 4 bases from V and 4 from J; bases not matched to a gene: 5. There are 14 residues in the CDR3. Germline V gives CDR1 SGDLS, CDR2 YYNGEE. CDR3 loop: CASSTRQGVYGYTF. CDR3 sequence (DNA): TGTGCCAGCAGCACCCGACAGGGGGTCTATGGCTACACCTTC. The variable domain in full, with the rest retrieved from reference TRBV9 and TRBJ1-2, is DSGVTQTPKHLITATGQRVTLRCSPRSGDLSVYWYQQSLDQGLQFLIQYYNGEERAKGNILERFSAQQFPDLHSELNLSSLELGDSALYFCASSTRQGVYGYTFGSGTRLTVV.

The chain carries TRBV10-2 and TRBJ1-2; 10 bases agree with TRBD1. This CDR3 is 14 amino acids long. Germline lookup yields CDR1 WSHSY and CDR2 SAAADI. With 6 bases clipped from V and 8 bases from J, the junction kept 9 bases outside the gene matches. The CDR3 region has the DNA TGCGCCAGCAGAAGCACCGGGACAGGGGCCGGCTACACCTTC. Encoded protein: CASRSTGTGAGYTF.